The 23 T cell receptor beta chains reported below all come from one sample, sequenced in a study of cytomegalovirus exposure and HLA in healthy donors. The PCR was carried out with 60 Vbeta primers and 13 Jbeta primers. TCRdb keeps only in-frame clones here, not all; method: immunoSEQ multiplex PCR. The repertoire holds under 150,000 clones, roughly 71% seen once, with approximately 1.4% in the top ten. Sequencing used PBMCs. The receptor set was obtained from a woman aged 40 to 55 in good health and CMV-seronegative.

The rearrangement links TRBV7-9 to TRBJ2-1; TRBD1 is a possible D gene (5 bases). The V gene's germline CDR1 is SEHNR and CDR2 FQNEAQ (reference sequence). This CDR3 is 13 amino acids long. The V end was cut by 5 bases, the J end by 6 bases, with 11 bases between. The CDR3 coding sequence is TGTGCCAGCAGCGTAACAGGTTCCAATGAGCAGTTCTTC. Protein sequence: CASSVTGSNEQFF.

This chain joins TRBV30 and TRBJ2-7; TRBD1 matches 8 bases. The trim removed 3 bases at V and 6 bases at J, leaving 4 bases unmatched. The CDR3 totals 12 residues. Germline V lookup: CDR1 GTSNPN, CDR2 SVGIG (reference sequence). Written as DNA, the CDR3 is TGTGCCTGGAGCATGACAGGGGTCGAGCAGTACTTC. Encoded protein: CAWSMTGVEQYF. The full variable domain, with the rest looked up from reference TRBV30 and TRBJ2-7, is SQTIHQWPATLVQPVGSPLSLECTVEGTSNPNLYWYRQAAGRGLQLLFYSVGIGQISSEVPQNLSASRPQDRQFILSSKKLLLSDSGFYLCAWSMTGVEQYFGPGTRLTVT.

This clone was recorded a few times. V and J are TRBV28 and TRBJ1-2, with 7 bases aligning to TRBD1. The ends lost 5 bases at V and 5 bases at J; junction bases unmatched: 8. Looked up from germline, CDR1 is MDHEN and CDR2 is SYDVKM. There are 14 residues in the CDR3. CDR3 amino acids: CASSAADRSYGYTF. CDR3 nucleotide sequence: TGTGCCAGCAGTGCAGCGGACAGGAGTTATGGCTACACCTTC.

The chain is built from TRBV27 and TRBJ2-7, with 10 bases identical to TRBD2. CDR1 and CDR2 from the germline V gene are MNHEY and SMNVEV (reference sequence). CDR3 size: 15 residues. V lost 3 bases to trimming and J lost 2 bases; unmatched junction nucleotides: 4. The DNA of the CDR3 is TGTGCCAGCAGTTTTGCTAGCGGGGGAACCTACGAGCAGTACTTC. Encoded protein: CASSFASGGTYEQYF.

The rearrangement uses TRBV27 and TRBJ2-1; TRBD1 aligns across 11 bases. The CDR3 length is 14 residues. CDR1 MNHEY and CDR2 SMNVEV come from the germline V gene (reference sequence). The V and J ends lost 6 bases and 9 bases, in that order; junction bases with no gene match: 7. CDR3 amino acids: CASRVRGQGGEQFF. CDR3 nucleotide sequence: TGTGCCAGCAGGGTAAGGGGACAGGGGGGTGAGCAGTTCTTC.

This chain connects TRBV19 to TRBJ1-4, with D tentatively TRBD1 (6 bases). Germline V lookup: CDR1 LNHDA, CDR2 SQIVND (reference sequence). Trimming removed 1 base at V and 4 bases at J, with 16 bases between. The CDR3 has 17 residues. The chain's CDR3 is CASSIALYGQNNEKLFF. The CDR3 DNA follows: TGTGCCAGTAGTATAGCCCTCTACGGACAGAATAATGAAAAACTGTTTTTT.

The genes are TRBV10-3 and TRBJ2-7, with TRBD1 matching 8 bases. CDR1 and CDR2 (germline): ENHRY, SYGVKD. Trimming at V came to 6 bases and at J to 3 bases, leaving 7 bases not matched to a gene. The CDR3 has 14 amino acids. The CDR3 DNA sequence: TGTGCCATCAGGGCAGGGGGCACAGACTACGAGCAGTACTTC. This gives the protein CAIRAGGTDYEQYF.

The V and J genes are TRBV19 and TRBJ1-5; D perhaps matches TRBD1 (6 bases). CDR3 size: 13 residues. Germline V gene data show CDR1 as LNHDA and CDR2 as SQIVND (reference sequence). V gave up 3 bases and J gave up 7 bases, with 10 bases separating them. This chain's CDR3 is CASSIDRSQPQHF. The CDR3 DNA follows: TGTGCCAGTAGTATTGACAGGTCCCAGCCCCAGCATTTT.

In its sample, this clone was seen a few times. The V call is TRBV7-2, the J call TRBJ1-2; TRBD1 matches 9 bases. CDR1 SGHTA and CDR2 FQGNSA come from the germline V gene. J was trimmed by 7 bases and V by 1 base; bases with no gene match: 4. CDR3 length equals 14 residues. CDR3 protein: CASSLDETGGGYTF. The CDR3 DNA is TGTGCCAGCAGCTTAGACGAGACAGGGGGTGGCTACACCTTC.

The chain carries TRBV14 and TRBJ2-2, with D tentatively TRBD1 (5 bases). Germline assignment: CDR1 SGHDN and CDR2 FVKESK. V gave up 4 bases and J gave up 3 bases, with 12 bases separating them. There are 15 residues in the CDR3. Written as DNA, the CDR3 is TGTGCCAGCAGCCCCCCCTCCAGGGACACCGGGGAGCTGTTTTTT. This sequence encodes CASSPPSRDTGELFF.

This clone was counted only a few times. The V gene is TRBV28, the J gene TRBJ1-4, with D unresolved. The ends were cut back, 9 bases at V and 2 bases at J, with 10 bases in the middle. This CDR3 is built from 13 residues. The germline V gene encodes CDR1 MDHEN and CDR2 SYDVKM. CDR3 nucleotides: TGTGCCAGAAGACTACACACTAATGAAAAACTGTTTTTT. As protein: CARRLHTNEKLFF.

The J gene is TRBJ1-5, the V gene TRBV6-1, with D maybe TRBD1 (5 bases). Germline V CDR1 and CDR2: MNHNS, SASEGT. V lost 1 base, J lost 7 bases, and 14 bases lay in between. The CDR3 is 15 residues long. The DNA for the CDR3 is TGTGCCAGCAGTGAAGTTCGGGGGATTGGGCAGCCCCAGCATTTT. It yields the protein CASSEVRGIGQPQHF.

The CDR3 DNA follows: TGTGCCAGCTCACAACGGGAAGAATTAACTGAAGCTTTCTTT. Protein sequence: CASSQREELTEAFF. The rearrangement joins TRBV18 to TRBJ1-1, with D unresolved. Per germline, CDR1 KGHSH and CDR2 LQKENI. This CDR3 is 14 amino acids long. Trimming shortened V by 4 bases and J by 5 bases, and 14 bases separated the two germline ends.

The chain employs TRBV6-5 and TRBJ1-1; D is uncertain. This CDR3 is built from 16 residues. V shed 1 base and J shed 1 base, with 13 bases lying between them. CDR1 and CDR2 (germline): MNHEY, SVGAGI. CDR3 bases: TGTGCCAGCAGTTACTTTTCGGGGTCCCGGAACACTGAAGCTTTCTTT. This gives the protein CASSYFSGSRNTEAFF.

The chain is built from TRBV2 and TRBJ1-1; D uncertain. Germline values: CDR1 SNHLY, CDR2 FYNNEI. The V and J ends lost 6 bases and 1 base respectively, with 15 bases between them. The length of the CDR3 is 15 residues. Written as DNA, the CDR3 is TGTGCCAGCAGGAAGGAGAGGGCCCAGAACACTGAAGCTTTCTTT. Residues: CASRKERAQNTEAFF.

This clone was detected once. V is TRBV19 and J is TRBJ1-1, with D hard to call. Between the trimmed V and J ends, which lost 3 bases and 0 bases, there was a span of 14 bases. Per the germline V gene, CDR1 is LNHDA and CDR2 is SQIVND (reference sequence). This CDR3 contains 16 residues. In DNA, the CDR3 is TGTGCCAGTAGTATGGTATCACTGAGGATGAACACTGAAGCTTTCTTT. The encoded protein is CASSMVSLRMNTEAFF.

The CDR3 is CASSRAGTGGARDGYTF. In nucleotides, the CDR3 is TGTGCCAGCAGCCGAGCCGGGACAGGGGGCGCACGGGACGGCTACACCTTC. This rearrangement joins TRBV7-8 to TRBJ1-2; 12 bases map to TRBD1. The germline V gene has CDR1 SGHVS and CDR2 FQNEAQ. Unmatched junction bases numbered 15, after V lost 5 bases and J lost 8 bases. CDR3 size: 17 residues. Together with reference TRBV7-8 and TRBJ1-2, the CDR3 gives the full variable domain: GAGVSQSPRYKVAKRGQDVALRCDPISGHVSLFWYQQALGQGPEFLTYFQNEAQLDKSGLPSDRFFAERPEGSVSTLKIQRTQQEDSAVYLCASSRAGTGGARDGYTFGSGTRLTVV.

The genes are TRBV10-3 and TRBJ2-7; 7 positions agree with TRBD2. The trim removed 6 bases at V and 5 bases at J, leaving 13 bases unmatched. The germline gives CDR1 ENHRY, CDR2 SYGVKD. The CDR3 extends over 15 amino acids. The DNA of the CDR3 is TGTGCCATCAGCCCAACTAGCGTGGTGTGGGACGAGCAGTACTTC. It specifies CAISPTSVVWDEQYF.

J is TRBJ2-7 and V is TRBV2; 7 nucleotides agree with TRBD1. This CDR3 is built from 13 residues. CDR1 is SNHLY and CDR2 is FYNNEI in the germline V gene. Losses at the gene ends were 10 bases for V and 4 bases for J; bases not matched to a gene: 10. This CDR3 is CANLGRGQYEQYF. CDR3 nucleotide sequence: TGTGCCAACTTGGGAAGGGGGCAGTACGAGCAGTACTTC.

This chain uses TRBV28 with TRBJ1-2, with 8 bases fitting TRBD1. CDR3 size: 12 residues. The ends lost 5 bases at V and 9 bases at J; junction bases unmatched: 5. From germline, CDR1 is MDHEN and CDR2 SYDVKM. CDR3 sequence reads: CASSRQGKRYTF. The CDR3, as DNA: TGTGCCAGCAGTCGACAGGGGAAACGCTACACCTTC.

This rearrangement joins TRBV5-6 to TRBJ2-1; 7 nucleotides line up with TRBD1. Germline lookup yields CDR1 SGHDT and CDR2 YYEEEE. The CDR3 sequence is 16 residues long. Trimming cost V 0 bases and J 4 bases; bases outside gene matches: 7. The chain's CDR3 is CASSLEWQGDYNEQFF. The CDR3 DNA sequence: TGTGCCAGCAGCTTGGAATGGCAGGGGGATTACAATGAGCAGTTCTTC.

This clone is a singleton in its sample. This chain links TRBV5-5 with TRBJ2-1; weak D call: TRBD2 (6 bases). The V and J ends lost 4 bases and 7 bases respectively, with 21 bases between them. The length of the CDR3 is 16 residues. The germline V gene encodes CDR1 SGHKS and CDR2 YYEKEE (reference sequence). CDR3 loop: CASSREATARGNEQFF. Here the CDR3 DNA reads TGTGCCAGCAGCAGAGAAGCTACTGCCCGGGGGAATGAGCAGTTCTTC.

This chain connects TRBV7-9 to TRBJ1-4, with D perhaps matching TRBD1 (5 bases). CDR1 is SEHNR and CDR2 is FQNEAQ in the germline V gene (reference sequence). The CDR3 totals 15 residues. The germline V and J ends were trimmed by 3 bases and 4 bases, with 12 bases remaining between them. The CDR3 bases are TGTGCCAGCAGCTTGGCGGGAGGGGATAATGAAAAACTGTTTTTT. Protein sequence: CASSLAGGDNEKLFF.